This passage covers 25 T cell receptor beta chains from one sample sequenced in a study of naive and memory T cell subsets. An equimolar mix of two oligonucleotides served as the beta constant-region primer for TRBC1 and TRBC2. TCRdb independently ran MiXCR on the UMI-ligation and nested PCR reads; one entry per CDR3 protein. The sample includes 150,000 or so distinct CDR3 sequences, about 18% of them seen just once. The sample consisted of naive CD4+ T cells from blood. Receptors originate from a human donor in good health.

The rearrangement joins TRBV18 to TRBJ2-3; 10 bases agree with TRBD1. Germline CDR1 KGHSH, CDR2 LQKENI. There are 15 residues in the CDR3. Losses at the gene ends were 1 base for V and 2 bases for J; bases not matched to a gene: 0. CDR3 residues: CASSPRQGATDTQYF. CDR3 DNA: TGTGCCAGCTCACCACGACAGGGGGCCACAGATACGCAGTATTTT.

This clonotype was detected a few times. The rearrangement links TRBV11-3 to TRBJ2-3; D ambiguous. V lost 0 bases to trimming and J lost 4 bases, with 11 bases between them. This CDR3 region has 15 residues. Germline V gene sequence: CDR1 SGHNT, CDR2 YENEEA. DNA for the CDR3: TGTGCCAGCAGCTTAGACGCAAAGTGTGCAGATACGCAGTATTTT. This codes for CASSLDAKCADTQYF. Looking up the rest from reference TRBV11-3 and TRBJ2-3 gives the full variable domain: EAGVVQSPRYKIIEKKQPVAFWCNPISGHNTLYWYLQNLGQGPELLIRYENEEAVDDSQLPKDRFSAERLKGVDSTLKIQPAELGDSAVYLCASSLDAKCADTQYFGPGTRLTVL.

The rearrangement uses TRBV4-2 and TRBJ1-5, with D unresolved. With 1 base removed from V and 2 bases from J, the gap between germline ends came to 15 bases. Looked up from germline, CDR1 is LGHNA and CDR2 is YNFKEQ. CDR3 length equals 17 residues. CDR3 sequence: CASSQVGGSWGNQPQHF. The CDR3 region has the DNA TGTGCCAGCAGCCAAGTTGGCGGGTCTTGGGGCAATCAGCCCCAGCATTTT.

V gene TRBV7-9 combines with J gene TRBJ2-7, with D possibly matching TRBD2 (6 bases). The ends were cut back, 4 bases at V and 3 bases at J, with 16 bases in the middle. The CDR3 spans 15 residues. Per germline, CDR1 SEHNR and CDR2 FQNEAQ (reference sequence). CDR3: CASSSITAGHYEQYF. The CDR3 DNA sequence: TGTGCCAGCAGCTCGATCACAGCGGGCCACTACGAGCAGTACTTC.

This clonotype was recorded once. This chain joins TRBV10-3 and TRBJ2-2, with 8 bases lining up with TRBD1. CDR1 is ENHRY and CDR2 is SYGVKD in the germline V gene. The V segment lost 6 bases and the J segment 2 bases; nucleotides outside the gene matches: 2. The CDR3 has 14 amino acids. The CDR3, as DNA: TGTGCCATCAGCGACAGGGGTAACACCGGGGAGCTGTTTTTT. Residues: CAISDRGNTGELFF.

The chain combines TRBV7-2 with TRBJ2-7; a possible D gene is TRBD1 (5 bases). CDR3 length equals 13 residues. V lost 6 bases and J lost 1, with 10 bases in between. Per the germline V gene, CDR1 is SGHTA and CDR2 is FQGNSA. CDR3 residues: CASRPTGSYEQYF. The CDR3 coding sequence is TGTGCCAGCAGACCAACAGGATCCTACGAGCAGTACTTC. The full variable domain, its missing parts supplied by reference TRBV7-2 and TRBJ2-7, is GAGVSQSPSNKVTEKGKDVELRCDPISGHTALYWYRQSLGQGLEFLIYFQGNSAPDKSGLPSDRFSAERTGGSVSTLTIQRTQQEDSAVYLCASRPTGSYEQYFGPGTRLTVT.

There are a few counts of this clonotype. The rearrangement links TRBV19 to TRBJ2-5; tentative D call: TRBD2 (6 bases). The V end lost 7 bases, the J end lost 1 base, and 19 bases lay between the germline ends. Germline V gene sequence: CDR1 LNHDA, CDR2 SQIVND (reference sequence). This CDR3 spans 16 amino acids. For the CDR3, the DNA is TGTGCCAGTACCCTTATGGCGGGGAATACCCAAGAGACCCAGTACTTC. It translates to CASTLMAGNTQETQYF.

The sample holds a few counts of this clonotype. The chain combines TRBV10-3 with TRBJ2-2; no reliable D call. The CDR3 has 18 amino acids. Trimming took off 0 bases at V and 0 bases at J, with 14 bases between the two ends. From germline, CDR1 is ENHRY and CDR2 SYGVKD. CDR3 amino acids: CAISESSVVSANTGELFF. CDR3 DNA: TGTGCCATCAGTGAGTCCAGCGTTGTGAGCGCGAACACCGGGGAGCTGTTTTTT.

In DNA, the CDR3 is TGTGCCAGCAAAACCGGACTAGCGGAAGAAGATACGCAGTATTTT. The encoded protein is CASKTGLAEEDTQYF. The chain recombines TRBV6-2 or TRBV6-3 with TRBJ2-3, with 10 nucleotides matching TRBD2. V dropped 7 bases and J dropped 5; count of bases not matched to a gene: 9. CDR1 MNHEY and CDR2 SVGEGT come from the germline V gene. This CDR3 is built from 15 residues.

This clonotype was counted between two and nine times. The chain links TRBV20-1 to TRBJ2-7; 12 nucleotides align to TRBD2. The V gene end was trimmed by 4 bases and the J gene end by 5 bases; junction bases not matched to a gene: 3. The CDR3 runs 13 residues. Germline V CDR1 and CDR2: DFQATT, SNEGSKA (reference sequence). The CDR3 protein is CSAKRTSGNEQYF. In DNA form, the CDR3 reads TGCAGTGCTAAGCGGACTAGCGGGAACGAGCAGTACTTC.

This clonotype was detected many times. The DNA for the CDR3 is TGTGCCAGCACCCCTCGGTCGCCCTACACTCCCTACGAGCAGTACTTC. Amino acids: CASTPRSPYTPYEQYF. The chain is built from TRBV6-4 and TRBJ2-7; D gene uncertain. The CDR3 is 16 amino acids. CDR1 and CDR2 from the germline V gene are MRHNA and SNTAGT. V gave up 7 bases and J gave up 2 bases, with 21 bases separating them.

The chain employs TRBV12-3 or TRBV12-4 and TRBJ2-7, with 7 nucleotides matching TRBD2. The CDR3 is 13 amino acids. V was pared by 5 bases and J by 3 bases, with 4 bases of the junction left unmatched. CDR3 sequence: CASSGERGYEQYF. CDR3 DNA: TGTGCCAGCAGTGGCGAGCGGGGCTACGAGCAGTACTTC.

This clonotype showed up just a few times. This chain links TRBV7-3 with TRBJ1-1; weak D call: TRBD1 (5 bases). Per germline, CDR1 SGHTA and CDR2 FQGTGA. The V gene lost 5 bases and the J gene lost 7 bases, with 23 bases spanning the gap. The CDR3 has 16 amino acids. Here the CDR3 reads CASSPGGGWGAVEAFF. The CDR3 DNA sequence: TGTGCCAGCAGCCCCGGCGGGGGATGGGGTGCGGTTGAAGCTTTCTTT.

The chain combines TRBV20-1 with TRBJ1-5; TRBD1 might be the D (6 bases). CDR3 size: 14 residues. Germline CDR1 is DFQATT and CDR2 is SNEGSKA (reference sequence). Trimming removed 3 bases from V and 0 bases from J, with 9 bases in between. The CDR3 sequence is CSARGGLSNQPQHF. Here the CDR3 DNA reads TGCAGTGCTAGGGGGGGGCTTAGCAATCAGCCCCAGCATTTT.

The chain employs TRBV18 and TRBJ2-7; D gene ambiguous. Germline-derived CDR1 and CDR2 are KGHSH and LQKENI. With 1 base removed from V and 0 bases from J, the gap between germline ends came to 7 bases. The CDR3 is 14 amino acids. CDR3 sequence (DNA): TGTGCCAGCTCACCACGATTAAACTCCTACGAGCAGTACTTC. This sequence encodes CASSPRLNSYEQYF.

This clonotype was seen more than once but under ten times. The chain links TRBV20-1 to TRBJ2-1; 8 bases align to TRBD1. The CDR3 extends over 14 amino acids. The V and J ends lost 6 bases and 2 bases, in that order; junction bases with no gene match: 6. Germline V gives CDR1 DFQATT, CDR2 SNEGSKA (reference sequence). The CDR3 DNA is TGCAGTGCGAACCGGGACAGGCCCTACAATGAGCAGTTCTTC. It codes for CSANRDRPYNEQFF.

The chain links TRBV5-6 to TRBJ2-3; D gene unclear. CDR1 is SGHDT and CDR2 is YYEEEE in the germline V gene. The CDR3 totals 13 residues. Trimming removed 2 bases at V and 2 bases at J, with 6 bases between. This CDR3 reads CASSLAATDTQYF. The CDR3 nucleotides read TGTGCCAGCAGCTTAGCAGCCACAGATACGCAGTATTTT.

This clonotype has only a few counts. This rearrangement joins TRBV12-3 or TRBV12-4 to TRBJ2-7; TRBD1 agrees at 7 bases. The CDR3 runs 16 residues. After removal of 3 bases from V and 2 bases from J, the junction contained 10 bases not matched to a gene. The CDR3 spells CASSFSVTGIAYEQYF. In nucleotides, the CDR3 is TGTGCCAGCAGTTTTTCAGTGACAGGGATAGCCTACGAGCAGTACTTC.

The chain couples TRBV6-5 to TRBJ1-4; 8 bases agree with TRBD1. The CDR3 runs to 16 residues. The V segment lost 6 bases and the J segment 3 bases; nucleotides outside the gene matches: 9. CDR1 is MNHEY and CDR2 is SVGAGI in the germline V gene. The CDR3 is CASRKDRAGANEKLFF. DNA for the CDR3: TGTGCCAGCAGGAAGGACAGGGCGGGGGCTAATGAAAAACTGTTTTTT.

This clonotype was seen only a few times. V and J are TRBV4-2 and TRBJ2-5, with D possibly TRBD1 on 6 matching bases. Germline CDR1 reads LGHNA; CDR2 reads YNFKEQ. This CDR3 is 15 amino acids long. The germline V and J ends were trimmed by 0 bases and 5 bases, with 13 bases remaining between them. The CDR3 nucleotides are TGTGCCAGCAGCCAAGATCAATTCGACAGGGAGACCCAGTACTTC. As protein: CASSQDQFDRETQYF.

The genes are TRBV7-2 and TRBJ2-1; D is unresolved. This CDR3 has 12 amino acids. V lost 2 bases to trimming and J lost 8 bases, with 7 bases between them. The germline V gene encodes CDR1 SGHTA and CDR2 FQGNSA. Here the CDR3 DNA reads TGTGCCAGCAGCTTATTGGGATATGAGCAGTTCTTC. It yields the protein CASSLLGYEQFF.

This chain uses TRBV7-8 with TRBJ2-1, with 9 positions matching TRBD1. The V gene's germline CDR1 is SGHVS and CDR2 FQNEAQ. V shed 5 bases, J shed 3 bases, and the junction held 8 bases outside the gene matches. The CDR3 has 16 residues. The CDR3: CASSPPGQGDYNEQFF. The CDR3 nucleotides read TGTGCCAGCAGCCCCCCGGGACAGGGTGACTACAATGAGCAGTTCTTC.

The table lists this clonotype with a few counts. This chain connects TRBV29-1 to TRBJ1-6, with a possible D match to TRBD1 (6 bases). Germline V gene data show CDR1 as SQVTM and CDR2 as ANQGSEA. The CDR3 extends over 13 amino acids. V lost 6 bases to trimming and J lost 6 bases, with 12 bases between them. The CDR3 here is CSVADSRNSPLHF. CDR3 DNA: TGCAGCGTCGCGGACAGTCGTAATTCACCCCTCCACTTT.

The chain carries TRBV6-5 and TRBJ1-4, with D possibly TRBD1 on 5 matching bases. Per germline, CDR1 MNHEY and CDR2 SVGAGI. V dropped 2 bases and J dropped 10 bases, with 5 bases sitting between them. The CDR3 totals 11 residues. CDR3 bases: TGTGCCAGCAGTTACCAGGGAAAACTGTTTTTT. Translated: CASSYQGKLFF.

This chain uses TRBV10-3 with TRBJ2-3, with 9 bases matching TRBD1. Unmatched junction bases numbered 11, after V lost 7 bases and J lost 6 bases. CDR1 and CDR2 (germline): ENHRY, SYGVKD. The CDR3 runs 15 residues. The CDR3 region is CAIIDPGQGSDTQYF. CDR3 bases: TGTGCCATCATCGATCCGGGACAGGGATCCGATACGCAGTATTTT.